One and the same sample provided the 20 T cell receptor beta chains below, sequenced in a study of identical twins. TCRdb used MiXCR to reprocess the 5' RACE reads, holding one entry per CDR3 protein. The profile covers approximately 350,000 distinct CDR3 sequences, with approximately 13% appearing a single time and roughly 7.8% taken by the ten largest. These same data were also listed under a study on yellow fever vaccine responses in identical twins.

What was sequenced was CD8+ T cells sorted from blood. These receptor sequences come from a woman between 18 and 30 years old in good health.

This clonotype was detected ten times or more. V is TRBV4-2 and J is TRBJ2-1; no clear D. The germline gives CDR1 LGHNA, CDR2 YNFKEQ. Trimming cost V 0 bases and J 4 bases, with 4 bases left between them. The CDR3 contains 13 residues. CDR3 sequence: CASSQEEYNEQFF. The CDR3 DNA reads as TGTGCCAGCAGCCAAGAAGAATACAATGAGCAGTTCTTC.

The table lists this clonotype with a few counts. The chain joins TRBV14 to TRBJ1-2; 10 bases agree with TRBD1. Per the germline V gene, CDR1 is SGHDN and CDR2 is FVKESK. This CDR3 region has 19 residues. V lost 0 bases to trimming and J lost 1 base; unmatched junction nucleotides: 11. Here the CDR3 DNA reads TGTGCCAGCAGCCAAGACCAGGGGGACAGGGGCGCGCATAACTATGGCTACACCTTC. This sequence encodes CASSQDQGDRGAHNYGYTF.

This clonotype was observed many times. The chain uses TRBV10-3 and TRBJ1-1; D is perhaps TRBD1 (5 bases). V dropped 3 bases and J dropped 1 base, with 6 bases sitting between them. The CDR3 is made up of 13 amino acids. Germline CDR1 and CDR2: ENHRY and SYGVKD. The CDR3 loop is CAISDRANTEAFF. The CDR3 DNA follows: TGTGCCATCAGTGACAGGGCGAACACTGAAGCTTTCTTT.

This clonotype was detected only a few times. This rearrangement joins TRBV20-1 to TRBJ2-7, with D possibly matching TRBD2 (5 bases). The CDR3 contains 11 residues. V dropped 1 base and J dropped 7 bases, with 8 bases sitting between them. CDR1 is DFQATT, CDR2 SNEGSKA, per germline (reference sequence). CDR3 residues: CSARGPGEQYF. The CDR3 DNA follows: TGCAGTGCTAGAGGGCCGGGGGAGCAGTACTTC.

This clonotype has a handful of counts. This likely comes from a read error, as the CDR3 has no conserved phenylalanine or tryptophan at its end. The CDR3 DNA is TGCAGTGCTAGTCTGGGACTAGCGATATACAATGAGCAGTTCGTC. It codes for CSASLGLAIYNEQFV. V and J are TRBV20-1 and TRBJ2-1; 10 bases line up with TRBD2. V was clipped by 3 bases and J by 4 bases; unmatched bases: 6. This CDR3 spans 15 amino acids. Germline-derived CDR1 and CDR2 are DFQATT and SNEGSKA (reference sequence).

This chain connects TRBV6-4 to TRBJ2-1; 7 bases agree with TRBD2. Germline V CDR1 and CDR2: MRHNA, SNTAGT. The CDR3 totals 14 residues. The J segment lost 4 bases and the V segment lost 2 bases, leaving 2 bases of the junction unmatched. CDR3 DNA: TGTGCCAGCAGTGACACAGCGGGGTACAATGAGCAGTTCTTC. Translated, it gives CASSDTAGYNEQFF.

V usage is TRBV29-1 and J usage is TRBJ1-3; D unresolved. The CDR3 totals 15 residues. Trimming took 0 bases from V and 2 from J, leaving 11 bases between them. Germline V gene data show CDR1 as SQVTM and CDR2 as ANQGSEA. The CDR3 reads CSVEDGRFPGNTIYF. The CDR3 DNA sequence: TGCAGCGTTGAAGATGGCAGGTTCCCTGGAAACACCATATATTTT.

This clonotype was picked up a small number of times. The chain joins TRBV24-1 to TRBJ1-1; 9 bases line up with TRBD1. After removal of 8 bases from V and 2 bases from J, the junction contained 2 bases not matched to a gene. The CDR3 covers 13 residues. Germline assignment: CDR1 KGHDR and CDR2 SFDVKD. The CDR3 nucleotides are TGTGCCACCAAGGACAGGGGCAACACTGAAGCTTTCTTT. It yields the protein CATKDRGNTEAFF.

This clonotype has at least ten counts. The V gene is TRBV11-2, the J gene TRBJ2-2; 10 positions agree with TRBD1. The CDR3 contains 20 residues. From germline, CDR1 is SGHAT and CDR2 FQNNGV. V lost 5 bases, J lost 1 base, and 16 bases stayed unmatched. The CDR3 loop is CASSHTQLKTGGRNTGELFF. Written as DNA, the CDR3 is TGTGCCAGCAGCCACACCCAACTAAAGACAGGGGGCAGGAACACCGGGGAGCTGTTTTTT.

This sequence joins TRBV12-3 or TRBV12-4 and TRBJ2-1; no firm D call. The CDR3 is made up of 12 amino acids. Trimming cost V 5 bases and J 7 bases, with 9 bases left between them. The CDR3, as DNA: TGTGCCAGCAGTGCCCTAGGGAATGAGCAGTTCTTC. Translated, it gives CASSALGNEQFF.

This clonotype turned up a few times. V usage is TRBV5-1 and J usage is TRBJ2-1, with D perhaps assigned TRBD1 or TRBD2 (5 bases each). Germline CDR1 and CDR2: SGHRS and YFSETQ. The CDR3 length is 14 residues. The ends were cut back, 3 bases at V and 7 bases at J, with 14 bases in the middle. The CDR3 DNA sequence: TGCGCCAGCAGCTCATCGGGGCACCGGAATGAGCAGTTCTTC. It yields the protein CASSSSGHRNEQFF.

This clonotype was recorded many times. The gene calls are TRBV5-6 and TRBJ2-2, with 10 bases that match TRBD1. Germline V gene sequence: CDR1 SGHDT, CDR2 YYEEEE. The CDR3 sequence is 14 residues long. Trimming removed 5 bases from V and 6 bases from J; junction bases left unmatched: 4. The CDR3 region is CASRFGQGAGELFF. CDR3 DNA sequence: TGTGCCAGCAGATTTGGACAGGGGGCCGGGGAGCTGTTTTTT.

The rearrangement uses TRBV5-5 and TRBJ1-1, with 7 nucleotides matching TRBD1. The trim removed 2 bases at V and 5 bases at J, leaving 6 bases unmatched. CDR1 SGHKS and CDR2 YYEKEE come from the germline V gene (reference sequence). The CDR3 spans 14 residues. DNA of the CDR3: TGTGCCAGCAGCTTCCAGGGGGAATGGACTGAAGCTTTCTTT. Translating gives CASSFQGEWTEAFF.

The chain carries TRBV2 and TRBJ2-7; 7 nucleotides line up with TRBD1. The CDR3 loop spans 13 amino acids. With V trimmed by 5 bases and J by 5 bases, 6 bases remained unmatched. Germline CDR1 and CDR2: SNHLY and FYNNEI. CDR3 loop: CASSPGQVDEQYF. The DNA of the CDR3 is TGTGCCAGCAGTCCCGGACAGGTCGACGAGCAGTACTTC.

This clonotype turned up a few times. This chain joins TRBV28 and TRBJ2-7; the match to TRBD2 covers 7 bases. The V and J ends lost 5 bases and 0 bases, in that order; junction bases with no gene match: 7. Germline CDR1 reads MDHEN; CDR2 reads SYDVKM. The CDR3 is made up of 15 amino acids. CDR3: CASSPPAGSSYEQYF. CDR3 sequence (DNA): TGTGCCAGCAGTCCCCCAGCGGGATCCTCCTACGAGCAGTACTTC.

This clonotype was picked up a small number of times. The rearrangement uses TRBV27 and TRBJ1-6; perhaps TRBD1 as D (6 bases). Looked up from germline, CDR1 is MNHEY and CDR2 is SMNVEV (reference sequence). V lost 6 bases and J lost 6, with 12 bases in between. The CDR3 has 14 amino acids. The CDR3 here is CASRGAGINSPLHF. The CDR3 DNA reads as TGTGCCAGCAGGGGGGCGGGGATTAATTCACCCCTCCACTTT.

The chain links TRBV6-2 or TRBV6-3 to TRBJ2-7; D possibly corresponds to TRBD1 (5 bases). V was cut by 4 bases and J by 2 bases, with 9 bases left in between. This CDR3 is built from 13 residues. In germline, CDR1 is MNHEY, CDR2 SVGEGT. CDR3 sequence (DNA): TGTGCCAGCAGTTCGCTGACAGCCTACGAGCAGTACGTC. Translated, it gives CASSSLTAYEQYV.

The chain carries TRBV7-9 and TRBJ1-1; D is unresolved. The CDR3 is 12 residues long. V was cut by 8 bases and J by 1 base, with 8 bases left in between. CDR1 and CDR2 from the germline V gene are SEHNR and FQNEAQ (reference sequence). DNA of the CDR3: TGTGCCAGCCACCACAGGAACACTGAAGCTTTCTTT. This codes for CASHHRNTEAFF.

The chain employs TRBV15 and TRBJ2-1; D perhaps matches TRBD2 (7 bases). V was pared by 1 base and J by 8 bases, with 12 bases between. This CDR3 comprises 14 residues. Per the germline V gene, CDR1 is LNHNV and CDR2 is YYDKDF (reference sequence). CDR3 in amino acids: CATSRGGGGDEQFF. As DNA, the CDR3 is TGTGCCACCAGCAGAGGGGGCGGGGGCGATGAGCAGTTCTTC.

This chain uses TRBV11-2 with TRBJ2-1, with D maybe TRBD1 (6 bases). Germline CDR1 and CDR2: SGHAT and FQNNGV. The CDR3 is 18 residues long. The germline V and J ends were trimmed by 5 bases and 6 bases, with 26 bases remaining between them. CDR3: CASSPKGIGTPVLNEQFF. The CDR3 DNA reads TGTGCCAGCAGCCCAAAGGGCATTGGGACACCAGTACTCAATGAGCAGTTCTTC.